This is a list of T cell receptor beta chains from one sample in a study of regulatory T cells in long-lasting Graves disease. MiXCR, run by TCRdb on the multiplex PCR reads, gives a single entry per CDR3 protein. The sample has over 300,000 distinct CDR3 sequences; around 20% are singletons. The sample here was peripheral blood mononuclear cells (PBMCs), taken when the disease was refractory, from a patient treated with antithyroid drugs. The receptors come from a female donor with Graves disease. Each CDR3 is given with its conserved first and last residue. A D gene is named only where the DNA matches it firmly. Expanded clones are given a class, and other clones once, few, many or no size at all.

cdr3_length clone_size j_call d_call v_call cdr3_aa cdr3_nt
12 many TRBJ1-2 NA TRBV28 CASSFRGNGYTF TGTGCCAGCAGTTTTAGAGGGAATGGCTACACCTTC
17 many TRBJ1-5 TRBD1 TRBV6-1 CASKPGQGVSWGQPQHF TGTGCCAGCAAACCGGGACAGGGTGTATCCTGGGGTCAGCCCCAGCATTTT
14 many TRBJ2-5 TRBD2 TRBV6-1 CASTQGLGDETQYF TGTGCCAGCACGCAGGGACTAGGTGACGAGACCCAGTACTTC
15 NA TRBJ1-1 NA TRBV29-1 CSGGGSGIDHTEAFF TGCAGCGGGGGCGGTTCCGGGATAGACCACACTGAAGCTTTCTTT
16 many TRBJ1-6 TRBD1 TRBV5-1 CASSLGGQSYNSPLHF TGCGCCAGCAGCTTAGGGGGCCAGAGTTATAATTCACCCCTCCACTTT
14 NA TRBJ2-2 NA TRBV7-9 CASSSGSYTGELFF TGTGCCAGCAGTAGTGGCAGCTACACCGGGGAGCTGTTTTTT
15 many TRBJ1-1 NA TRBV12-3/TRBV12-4 CASSFPPDLNTEAFF TGTGCCAGCAGTTTTCCCCCAGACCTTAACACTGAAGCTTTCTTT
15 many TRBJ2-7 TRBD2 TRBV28 CASRILAGGPDEQYF TGTGCCAGCAGAATTCTAGCGGGAGGGCCCGACGAGCAGTACTTC
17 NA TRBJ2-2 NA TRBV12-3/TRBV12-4 CASSLRTDTEGTGELFF TGTGCCAGCAGTTTACGGACGGACACGGAGGGGACCGGGGAGCTGTTTTTT
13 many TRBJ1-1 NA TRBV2 CASSGEHGTEAFF TGTGCCAGCAGTGGGGAACACGGGACCGAAGCTTTCTTT
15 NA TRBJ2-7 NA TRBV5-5 CASTGAGHSSYEQYF TGTGCCAGCACCGGGGCGGGACATAGCTCCTACGAGCAGTACTTC
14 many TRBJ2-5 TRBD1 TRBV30 CAWSRTGGSETQYF TGTGCCTGGAGTCGGACAGGGGGCAGTGAGACCCAGTACTTC
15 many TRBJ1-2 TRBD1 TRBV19 CASTKRGQPNYGYTF TGTGCCAGTACCAAGAGGGGGCAACCTAACTATGGCTACACCTTC
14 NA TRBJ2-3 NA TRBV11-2 CASSPEWVLDTQYF TGTGCCAGCAGCCCTGAGTGGGTCTTAGATACGCAGTATTTT
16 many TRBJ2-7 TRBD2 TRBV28 CASSGQIAGFPYEQYF TGTGCCAGCAGTGGCCAAATAGCGGGATTTCCCTACGAGCAGTACTTC
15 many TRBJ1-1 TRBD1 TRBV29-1 CSVEGRNRGSTEAFF TGCAGCGTTGAAGGGAGGAACAGGGGGTCCACTGAAGCTTTCTTT
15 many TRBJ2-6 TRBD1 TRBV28 CASNRGAYGANVLTF TGTGCCAGCAACAGGGGAGCTTATGGGGCCAACGTCCTGACTTTC
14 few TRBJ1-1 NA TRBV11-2 CASSSVQGWAEAFF TGTGCCAGCAGCTCCGTACAGGGATGGGCTGAAGCTTTCTTT
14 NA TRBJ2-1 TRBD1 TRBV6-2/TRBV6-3 CASSSILRGNEQFF TGTGCCAGCAGTTCAATACTCAGGGGGAATGAGCAGTTCTTC
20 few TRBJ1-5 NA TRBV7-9 CASSLGDRFPEADSNQPQHF TGTGCCAGCAGCTTAGGCGACAGATTCCCCGAGGCCGATAGCAATCAGCCCCAGCATTTT
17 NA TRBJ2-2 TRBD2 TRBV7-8 CASSLGVAGDSTGELFF TGTGCCAGCAGCTTAGGAGTAGCGGGGGATAGCACCGGGGAGCTGTTTTTT
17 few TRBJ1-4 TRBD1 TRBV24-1 CATSAPLDRSTNEKLFF TGTGCCACCAGTGCCCCACTGGACAGGTCAACTAATGAAAAACTGTTTTTT
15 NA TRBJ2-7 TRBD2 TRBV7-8 CASSRGTSGSKGQYF TGTGCCAGCAGCCGCGGGACTAGCGGGAGCAAAGGGCAGTACTTC
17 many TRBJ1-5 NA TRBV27 CASSPEIWGEGYQPQHF TGTGCCAGCAGTCCGGAGATCTGGGGGGAAGGCTATCAGCCCCAGCATTTT
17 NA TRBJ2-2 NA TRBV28 CASSFPSGNANTGELFF TGTGCCAGCAGTTTTCCTTCCGGGAACGCGAACACCGGGGAGCTGTTTTTT
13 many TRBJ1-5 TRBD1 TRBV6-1 CASSTGGNQPQHF TGTGCCAGCAGTACAGGGGGCAATCAGCCCCAGCATTTT
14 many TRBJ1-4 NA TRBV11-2 CASRKTTTNEKLFF TGTGCCAGCAGAAAGACAACAACTAATGAAAAACTGTTTTTT
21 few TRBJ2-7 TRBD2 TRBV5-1 CASSWGTGVARTSGRHYEQYF TGCGCCAGCAGCTGGGGGACAGGGGTAGCTCGGACTAGCGGGAGACACTACGAGCAGTACTTC
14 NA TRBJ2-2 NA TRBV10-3 CAINPGGNLGELFF TGTGCCATCAACCCTGGCGGGAATCTCGGGGAGCTGTTTTTT
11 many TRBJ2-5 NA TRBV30 CACRRGETQYF TGTGCCTGTAGGAGAGGGGAGACCCAGTACTTC
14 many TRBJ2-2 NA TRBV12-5 CASGSRINTGELFF TGTGCTAGTGGTTCCCGAATCAACACCGGGGAGCTGTTTTTT
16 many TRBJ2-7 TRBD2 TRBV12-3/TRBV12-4 CASSPTSGIGAYEQYF TGTGCCAGCAGTCCCACCAGCGGGATCGGAGCCTACGAGCAGTACTTC
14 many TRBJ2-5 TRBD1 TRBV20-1 CSARIGTVQETQYF TGCAGTGCCAGGATCGGGACAGTTCAAGAGACCCAGTACTTC
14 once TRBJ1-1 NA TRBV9 CASSAVRINTEAFF TGTGCCAGCAGCGCCGTGAGGATAAACACTGAAGCTTTCTTT
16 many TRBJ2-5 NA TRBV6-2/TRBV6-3 CASSFTGWTGKETQYF TGTGCCAGCAGTTTCACAGGGTGGACGGGGAAAGAGACCCAGTACTTC
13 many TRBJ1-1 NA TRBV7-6 CASSPGTNTEAFF TGTGCCAGCAGCCCAGGGACAAACACTGAAGCTTTCTTT
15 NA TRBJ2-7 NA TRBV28 CASSPPGDKTYEQYF TGTGCCAGCAGCCCCCCGGGGGACAAGACCTACGAGCAGTACTTC
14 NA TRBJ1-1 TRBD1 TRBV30 CACTTGGRDTEAFF TGTGCCTGCACCACAGGGGGCAGGGACACTGAAGCTTTCTTT
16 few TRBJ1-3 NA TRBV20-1 CSAREAGSRSGNTIYF TGCAGTGCTAGAGAGGCGGGTTCTCGGTCTGGAAACACCATATATTTT
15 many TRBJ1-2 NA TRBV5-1 CASSTGQEVGYGYTF TGCGCCAGCAGCACCGGACAAGAGGTGGGGTATGGCTACACCTTC
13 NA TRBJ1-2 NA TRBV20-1 CSATSTDSYGYTF TGCAGTGCGACGTCGACAGACTCGTATGGCTACACCTTC
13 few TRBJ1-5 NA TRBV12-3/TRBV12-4 CASTGGSGQPQHF TGTGCCAGCACGGGGGGCTCGGGTCAGCCCCAGCATTTT
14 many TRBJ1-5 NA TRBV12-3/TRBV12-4 CASSISGGNQPQHF TGTGCCAGCTCAATTTCCGGGGGCAATCAGCCCCAGCATTTT
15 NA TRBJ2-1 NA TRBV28 CASSSHGRSYNEQFF TGTGCCAGCAGTTCCCATGGTCGGTCCTACAATGAGCAGTTCTTC
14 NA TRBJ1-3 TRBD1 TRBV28 CASRRQGSGNTIYF TGTGCCAGCAGAAGACAGGGGTCTGGAAACACCATATATTTT
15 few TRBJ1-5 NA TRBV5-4 CASSPGGDSNQPQHF TGTGCCAGCAGCCCTGGAGGGGACAGCAATCAGCCCCAGCATTTT
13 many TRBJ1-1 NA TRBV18 CASSPRGNTEAFF TGTGCCAGCAGCCCTCGGGGAAACACTGAAGCTTTCTTT
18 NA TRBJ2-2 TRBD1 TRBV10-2 CASSESFRDRERTGELFF TGCGCCAGCAGTGAGTCGTTCCGGGACAGGGAACGGACCGGGGAGCTGTTTTTT